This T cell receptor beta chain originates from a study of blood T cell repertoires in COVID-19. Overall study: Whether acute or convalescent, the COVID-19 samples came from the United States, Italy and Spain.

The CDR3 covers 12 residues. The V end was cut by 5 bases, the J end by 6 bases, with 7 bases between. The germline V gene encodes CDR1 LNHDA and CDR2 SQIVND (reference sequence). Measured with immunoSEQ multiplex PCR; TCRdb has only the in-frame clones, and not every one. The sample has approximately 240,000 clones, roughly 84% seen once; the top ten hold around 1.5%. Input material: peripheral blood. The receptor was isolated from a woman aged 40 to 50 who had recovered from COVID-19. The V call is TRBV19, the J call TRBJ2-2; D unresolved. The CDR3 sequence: CASSPRAGELFF. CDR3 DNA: TGTGCCAGTAGTCCCCGCGCCGGGGAGCTGTTTTTT.